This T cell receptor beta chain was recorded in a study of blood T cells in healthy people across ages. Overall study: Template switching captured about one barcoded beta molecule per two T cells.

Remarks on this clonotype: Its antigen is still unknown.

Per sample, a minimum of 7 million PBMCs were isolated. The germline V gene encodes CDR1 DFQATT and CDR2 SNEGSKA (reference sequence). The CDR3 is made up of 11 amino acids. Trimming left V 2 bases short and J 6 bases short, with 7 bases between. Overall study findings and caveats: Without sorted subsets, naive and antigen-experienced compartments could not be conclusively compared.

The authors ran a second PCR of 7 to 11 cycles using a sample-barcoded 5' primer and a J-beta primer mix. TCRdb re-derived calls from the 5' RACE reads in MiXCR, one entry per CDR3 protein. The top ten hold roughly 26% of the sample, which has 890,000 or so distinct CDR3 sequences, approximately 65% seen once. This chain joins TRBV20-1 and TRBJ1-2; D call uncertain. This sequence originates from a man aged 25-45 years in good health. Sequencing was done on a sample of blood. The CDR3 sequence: CSARWGNGYTF. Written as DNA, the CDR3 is TGCAGTGCTAGATGGGGAAATGGCTACACCTTC.